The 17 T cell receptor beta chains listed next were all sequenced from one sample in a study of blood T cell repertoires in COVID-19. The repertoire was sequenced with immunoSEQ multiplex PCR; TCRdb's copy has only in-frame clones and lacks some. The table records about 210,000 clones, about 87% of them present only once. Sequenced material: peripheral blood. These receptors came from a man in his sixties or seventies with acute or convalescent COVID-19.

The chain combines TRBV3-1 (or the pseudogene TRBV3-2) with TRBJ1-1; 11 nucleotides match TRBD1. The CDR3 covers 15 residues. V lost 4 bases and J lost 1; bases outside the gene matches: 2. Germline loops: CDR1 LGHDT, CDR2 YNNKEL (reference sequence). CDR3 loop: CASSPGTGGNTEAFF. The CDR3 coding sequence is TGTGCCAGCAGCCCAGGGACAGGGGGGAACACTGAAGCTTTCTTT.

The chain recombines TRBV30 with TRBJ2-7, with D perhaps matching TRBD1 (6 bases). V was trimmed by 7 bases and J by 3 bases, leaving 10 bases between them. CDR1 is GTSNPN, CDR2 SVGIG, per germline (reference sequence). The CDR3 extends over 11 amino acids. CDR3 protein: CALQGIYEQYF. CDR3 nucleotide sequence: TGTGCCTTACAGGGTATCTACGAGCAGTACTTC.

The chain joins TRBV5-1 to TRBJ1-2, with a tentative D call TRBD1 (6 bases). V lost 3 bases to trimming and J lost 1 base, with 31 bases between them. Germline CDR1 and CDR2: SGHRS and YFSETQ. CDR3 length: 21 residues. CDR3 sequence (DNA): TGCGCCAGCAGCTCTTTTTTGGCAGGGTGGATGGCGCCAGGGGTTAACTATGGCTACACCTTC. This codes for CASSSFLAGWMAPGVNYGYTF.

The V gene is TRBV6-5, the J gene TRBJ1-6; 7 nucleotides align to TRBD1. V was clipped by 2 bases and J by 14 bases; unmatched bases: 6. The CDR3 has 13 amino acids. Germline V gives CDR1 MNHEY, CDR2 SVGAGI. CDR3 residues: CASSYRGQLTLHF. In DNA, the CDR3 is TGTGCCAGCAGTTACCGGGGACAGCTCACCCTCCACTTT.

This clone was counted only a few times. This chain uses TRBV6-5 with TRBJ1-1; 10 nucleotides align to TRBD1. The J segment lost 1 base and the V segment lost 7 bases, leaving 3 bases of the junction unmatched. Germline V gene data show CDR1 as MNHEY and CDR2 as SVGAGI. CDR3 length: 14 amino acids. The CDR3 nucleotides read TGTGCCAGCATGACAGGGGGCGAGAACACTGAAGCTTTCTTT. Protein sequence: CASMTGGENTEAFF.

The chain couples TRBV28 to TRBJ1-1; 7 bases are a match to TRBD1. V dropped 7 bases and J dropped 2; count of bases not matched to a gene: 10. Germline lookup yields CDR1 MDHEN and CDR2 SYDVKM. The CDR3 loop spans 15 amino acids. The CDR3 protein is CASTRGGQYNTEAFF. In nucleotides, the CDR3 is TGTGCCAGCACCCGTGGGGGACAGTATAACACTGAAGCTTTCTTT.

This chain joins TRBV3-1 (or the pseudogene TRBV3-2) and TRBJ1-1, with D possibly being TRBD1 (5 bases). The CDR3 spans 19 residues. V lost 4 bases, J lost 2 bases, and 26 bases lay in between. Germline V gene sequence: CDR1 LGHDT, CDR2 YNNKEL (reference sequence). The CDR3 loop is CASSPGGPGNGRRNTEAFF. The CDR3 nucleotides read TGTGCCAGCAGCCCGGGGGGTCCCGGGAACGGTAGAAGAAACACTGAAGCTTTCTTT.

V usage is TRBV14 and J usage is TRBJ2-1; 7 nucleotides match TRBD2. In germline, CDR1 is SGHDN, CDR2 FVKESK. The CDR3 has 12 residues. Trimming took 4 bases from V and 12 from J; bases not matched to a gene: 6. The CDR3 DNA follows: TGTGCCAGCAGCCCCGGGGGGACCCGGCAGTTCTTC. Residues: CASSPGGTRQFF.

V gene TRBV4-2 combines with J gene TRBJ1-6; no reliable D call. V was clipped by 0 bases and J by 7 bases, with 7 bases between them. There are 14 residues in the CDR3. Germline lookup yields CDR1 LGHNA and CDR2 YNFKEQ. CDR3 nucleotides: TGTGCCAGCAGCCAAGAGGGCTCCAATTCACCCCTCCACTTT. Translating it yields CASSQEGSNSPLHF.

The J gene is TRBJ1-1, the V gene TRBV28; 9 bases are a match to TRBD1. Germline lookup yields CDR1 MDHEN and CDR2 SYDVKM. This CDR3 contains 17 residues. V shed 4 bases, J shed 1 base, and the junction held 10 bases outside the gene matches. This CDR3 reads CASSYRDRDFGNTEAFF. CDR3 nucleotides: TGTGCCAGCAGTTACCGGGACAGGGACTTTGGGAACACTGAAGCTTTCTTT.

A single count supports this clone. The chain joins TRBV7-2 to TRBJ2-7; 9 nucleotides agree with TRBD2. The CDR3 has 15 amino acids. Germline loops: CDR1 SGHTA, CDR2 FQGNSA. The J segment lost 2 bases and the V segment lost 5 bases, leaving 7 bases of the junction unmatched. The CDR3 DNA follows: TGTGCCAGCAGCCAAGCGGGAGGACCCACCTACGAGCAGTACTTC. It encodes CASSQAGGPTYEQYF.

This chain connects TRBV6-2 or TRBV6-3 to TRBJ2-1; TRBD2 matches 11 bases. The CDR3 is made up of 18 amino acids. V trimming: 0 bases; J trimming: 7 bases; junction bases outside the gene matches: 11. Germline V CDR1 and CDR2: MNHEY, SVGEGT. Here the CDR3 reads CASSYSVSGRAGKNEQFF. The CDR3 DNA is TGTGCCAGCAGTTACTCTGTTAGCGGGAGGGCCGGGAAGAATGAGCAGTTCTTC.

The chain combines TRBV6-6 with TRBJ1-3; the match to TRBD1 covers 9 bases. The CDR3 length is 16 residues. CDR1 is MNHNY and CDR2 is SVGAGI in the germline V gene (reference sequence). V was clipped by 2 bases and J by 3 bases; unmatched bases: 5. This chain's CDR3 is CASSYPGQGIGNTIYF. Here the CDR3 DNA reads TGTGCCAGCAGTTACCCGGGACAGGGCATTGGAAACACCATATATTTT.

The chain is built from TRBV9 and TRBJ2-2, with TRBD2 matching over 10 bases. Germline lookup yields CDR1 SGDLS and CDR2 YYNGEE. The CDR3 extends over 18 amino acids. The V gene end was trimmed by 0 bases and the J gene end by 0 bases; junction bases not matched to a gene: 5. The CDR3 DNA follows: TGTGCCAGCAGCGTAGAACCAGCGGGAGGGACGAACACCGGGGAGCTGTTTTTT. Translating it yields CASSVEPAGGTNTGELFF. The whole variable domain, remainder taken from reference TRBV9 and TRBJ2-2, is DSGVTQTPKHLITATGQRVTLRCSPRSGDLSVYWYQQSLDQGLQFLIQYYNGEERAKGNILERFSAQQFPDLHSELNLSSLELGDSALYFCASSVEPAGGTNTGELFFGEGSRLTVL.

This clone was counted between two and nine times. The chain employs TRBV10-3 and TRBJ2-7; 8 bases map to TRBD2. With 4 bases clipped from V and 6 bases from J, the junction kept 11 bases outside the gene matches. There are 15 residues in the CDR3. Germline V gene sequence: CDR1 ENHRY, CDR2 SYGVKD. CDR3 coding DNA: TGTGCCATCAGTGCCAGAGCGGGAGAATATCGCGAGCAGTACTTC. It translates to CAISARAGEYREQYF.

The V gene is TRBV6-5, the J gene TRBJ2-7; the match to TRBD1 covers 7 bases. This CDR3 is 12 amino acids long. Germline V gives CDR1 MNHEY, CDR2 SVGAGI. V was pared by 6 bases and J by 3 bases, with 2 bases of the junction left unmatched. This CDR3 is CASRGQIYEQYF. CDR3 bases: TGTGCCAGCAGGGGACAGATCTACGAGCAGTACTTC.

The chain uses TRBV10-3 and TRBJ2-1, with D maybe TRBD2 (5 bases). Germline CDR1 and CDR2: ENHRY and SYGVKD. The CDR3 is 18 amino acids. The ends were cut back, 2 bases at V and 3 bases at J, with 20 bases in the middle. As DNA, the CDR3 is TGTGCCATCAGTGAGCCCCCGGTGTTGGTCGGGGACTACAATGAGCAGTTCTTC. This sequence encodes CAISEPPVLVGDYNEQFF.